The 3 T cell receptor beta chains presented below share a single source sample, sequenced in a study of T cell repertoires in cytomegalovirus infection. TCRdb fed the reads into MiXCR, producing one record per CDR3 protein. The sample lists hundreds of thousands of distinct CDR3 sequences; under 35% were seen once. These receptors have no identified antigens. The starting material was cultured PBMCs, obtained from culture after CMV antigen stimulation. These receptors originate from a human donor in good health (CMV status not recorded). Some clones in this sample may be carry-over from other donors' samples.

This rearrangement joins TRBV13 to TRBJ2-5; 7 bases align to TRBD1. CDR1 PRHDT and CDR2 FYEKMQ come from the germline V gene (reference sequence). The V segment lost 4 bases and the J segment 2 bases; nucleotides outside the gene matches: 13. This CDR3 is 17 amino acids long. The CDR3 spells CASSWGSPDRTQETQYF. The CDR3 DNA reads TGTGCCAGCAGCTGGGGGTCCCCGGACAGGACGCAAGAGACCCAGTACTTC.

Ten or more counts support this clonotype. This chain joins TRBV28 and TRBJ1-2, with D unclear. V shed 9 bases and J shed 2 bases, with 10 bases lying between them. The CDR3 sequence is 12 residues long. The germline gives CDR1 MDHEN, CDR2 SYDVKM. CDR3 residues: CASSLGNYGYTF. CDR3 DNA sequence: TGTGCCAGTAGTCTAGGCAACTATGGCTACACCTTC.

The table lists this clonotype with a count of one. J is TRBJ2-5 and V is TRBV18, with a weak D call TRBD2 (5 bases). CDR3 length equals 17 residues. The V end lost 2 bases, the J end lost 4 bases, and 20 bases lay between the germline ends. CDR1 and CDR2 from the germline V gene are KGHSH and LQKENI. The CDR3 region is CASSPSNGPGVGETQYF. CDR3 nucleotides: TGTGCCAGCTCACCAAGTAATGGTCCCGGGGTAGGAGAGACCCAGTACTTC. The whole variable domain, filled in from reference TRBV18 and TRBJ2-5, reads NAGVMQNPRHLVRRRGQEARLRCSPMKGHSHVYWYRQLPEEGLKFMVYLQKENIIDESGMPKERFSAEFPKEGPSILRIQQVVRGDSAAYFCASSPSNGPGVGETQYFGPGTRLLVL.